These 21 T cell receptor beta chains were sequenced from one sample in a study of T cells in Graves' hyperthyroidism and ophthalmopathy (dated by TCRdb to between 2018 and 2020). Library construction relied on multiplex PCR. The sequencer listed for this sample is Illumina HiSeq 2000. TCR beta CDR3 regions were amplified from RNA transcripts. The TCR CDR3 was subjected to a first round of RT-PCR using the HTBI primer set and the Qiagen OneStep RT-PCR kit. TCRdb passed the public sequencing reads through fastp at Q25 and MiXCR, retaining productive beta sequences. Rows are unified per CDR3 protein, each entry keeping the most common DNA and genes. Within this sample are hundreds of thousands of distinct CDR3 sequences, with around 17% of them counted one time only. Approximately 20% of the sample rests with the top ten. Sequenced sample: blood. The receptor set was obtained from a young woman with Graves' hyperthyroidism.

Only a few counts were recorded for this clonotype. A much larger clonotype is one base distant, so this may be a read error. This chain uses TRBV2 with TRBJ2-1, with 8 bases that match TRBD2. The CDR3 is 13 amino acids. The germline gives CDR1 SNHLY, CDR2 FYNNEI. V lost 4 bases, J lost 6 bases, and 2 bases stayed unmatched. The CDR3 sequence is CASSGTSPNEQFF. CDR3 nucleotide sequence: TGTGCCAGCAGTGGGACTAGCCCCAATGAGCAGTTCTTC.

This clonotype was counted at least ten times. CDR3 sequence: CASSYGGSGANVLTF. CDR3 sequence (DNA): TGTGCCAGCAGTTACGGAGGGTCTGGGGCCAACGTCCTGACTTTC. This chain joins TRBV6-1 and TRBJ2-6; TRBD2 is a possible D gene (6 bases). The V gene's germline CDR1 is MNHNS and CDR2 SASEGT. V lost 5 bases and J 1 base, leaving 9 bases between the germline ends. CDR3 size: 15 residues.

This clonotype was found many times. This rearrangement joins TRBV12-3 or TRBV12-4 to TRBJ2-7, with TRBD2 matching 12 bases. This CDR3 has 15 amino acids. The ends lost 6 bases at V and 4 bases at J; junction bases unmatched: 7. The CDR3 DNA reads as TGTGCCAGCAGAACTACGACTAGCGGGGGATACGAGCAGTACTTC. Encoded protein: CASRTTTSGGYEQYF.

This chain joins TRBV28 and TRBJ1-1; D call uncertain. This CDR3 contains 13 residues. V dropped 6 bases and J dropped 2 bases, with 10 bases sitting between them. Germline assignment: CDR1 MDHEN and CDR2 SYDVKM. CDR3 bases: TGTGCCAGCAGGGGCCCGCCCAACACTGAAGCTTTCTTT. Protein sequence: CASRGPPNTEAFF.

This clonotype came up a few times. CDR3: CSVGGSGRGQPQHF. CDR3 in DNA: TGCAGCGTCGGAGGGTCGGGAAGGGGTCAGCCCCAGCATTTT. This chain connects TRBV29-1 to TRBJ1-5; a weak D match, TRBD1 (5 bases). In germline, CDR1 is SQVTM, CDR2 ANQGSEA. V was shortened by 6 bases and J by 6 bases, with 18 bases between the two germline ends. The CDR3 has 14 amino acids.

This chain's CDR3 is CASSEGGRGTQYF. CDR3 sequence (DNA): TGCGCCAGCAGTGAGGGGGGCCGGGGGACCCAGTACTTC. The gene calls are TRBV10-1 and TRBJ2-5; tentatively, D is TRBD1 (6 bases). From germline, CDR1 is WNHNN and CDR2 SYGVQD (reference sequence). The CDR3 has 13 residues. The V and J ends lost 2 bases and 7 bases respectively, with 11 bases between them.

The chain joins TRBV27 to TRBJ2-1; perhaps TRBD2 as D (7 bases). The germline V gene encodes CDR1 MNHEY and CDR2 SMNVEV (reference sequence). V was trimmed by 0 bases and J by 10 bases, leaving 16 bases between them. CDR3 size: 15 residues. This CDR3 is CASSLSIGTTGEQFF. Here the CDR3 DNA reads TGTGCCAGCAGTTTATCCATAGGGACTACAGGGGAGCAGTTCTTC.

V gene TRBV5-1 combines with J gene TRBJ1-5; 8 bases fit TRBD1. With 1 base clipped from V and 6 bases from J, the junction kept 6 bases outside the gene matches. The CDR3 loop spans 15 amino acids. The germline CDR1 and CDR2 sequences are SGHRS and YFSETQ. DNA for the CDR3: TGCGCCAGCAGCTTGTCAGGGGGCTCGGGTCAGCCCCAGCATTTT. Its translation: CASSLSGGSGQPQHF.

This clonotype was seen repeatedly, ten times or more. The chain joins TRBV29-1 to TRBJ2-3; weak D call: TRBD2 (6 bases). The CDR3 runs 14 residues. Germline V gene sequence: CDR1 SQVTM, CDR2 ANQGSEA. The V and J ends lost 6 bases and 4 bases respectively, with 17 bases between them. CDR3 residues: CSVGDGGLSDTQYF. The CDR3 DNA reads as TGCAGCGTGGGGGACGGGGGTTTGTCAGATACGCAGTATTTT.

The CDR3 DNA follows: TGCAGTGCTAGAGATTCCGGAGCCCCATCTGAGCAGTTCTTC. This encodes CSARDSGAPSEQFF. This chain joins TRBV20-1 and TRBJ2-1; D is uncertain. Germline CDR1 is DFQATT and CDR2 is SNEGSKA (reference sequence). With 0 bases removed from V and 9 bases from J, the gap between germline ends came to 15 bases. The CDR3 spans 14 residues.

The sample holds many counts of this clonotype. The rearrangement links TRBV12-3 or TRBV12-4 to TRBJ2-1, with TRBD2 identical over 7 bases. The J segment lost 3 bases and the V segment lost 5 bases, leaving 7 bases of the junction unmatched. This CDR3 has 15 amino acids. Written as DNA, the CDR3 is TGTGCCAGCAGTAGGGAGGGCCGTATCTACAATGAGCAGTTCTTC. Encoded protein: CASSREGRIYNEQFF.

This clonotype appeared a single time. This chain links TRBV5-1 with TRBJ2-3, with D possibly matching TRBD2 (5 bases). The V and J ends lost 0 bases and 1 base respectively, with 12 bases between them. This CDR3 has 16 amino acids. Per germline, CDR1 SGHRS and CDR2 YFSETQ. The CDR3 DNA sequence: TGCGCCAGCAGCTTGGGAGGAGGAGGAGGCACAGATACGCAGTATTTT. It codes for CASSLGGGGGTDTQYF.

The CDR3 region has the DNA TGTGCCAGCAGACGATCCGGGACACCGAACACTGAAGCTTTCTTT. Amino acid sequence: CASRRSGTPNTEAFF. The gene calls are TRBV6-1 and TRBJ1-1; perhaps TRBD1 as D (6 bases). This CDR3 contains 15 residues. Germline CDR1 is MNHNS and CDR2 is SASEGT. The V gene lost 6 bases and the J gene lost 1 base, with 15 bases spanning the gap.

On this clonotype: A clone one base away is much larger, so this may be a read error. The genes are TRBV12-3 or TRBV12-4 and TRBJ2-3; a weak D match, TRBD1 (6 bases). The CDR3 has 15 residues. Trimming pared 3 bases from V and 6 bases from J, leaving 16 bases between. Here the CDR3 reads CASSLTNRVQDTQYF. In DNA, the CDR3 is TGTGCCAGCAGTTTGACCAACAGGGTTCAGGATACGCAGTATTTT.

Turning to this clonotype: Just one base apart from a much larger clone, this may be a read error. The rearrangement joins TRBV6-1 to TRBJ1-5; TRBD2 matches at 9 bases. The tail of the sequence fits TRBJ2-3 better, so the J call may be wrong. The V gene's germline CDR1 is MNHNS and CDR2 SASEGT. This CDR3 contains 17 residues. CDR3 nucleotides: TGTGCCAGCAGTACAAGGTTAACAGGGACTAGCAATCAGCCCCAGTATTTT. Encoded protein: CASSTRLTGTSNQPQYF.

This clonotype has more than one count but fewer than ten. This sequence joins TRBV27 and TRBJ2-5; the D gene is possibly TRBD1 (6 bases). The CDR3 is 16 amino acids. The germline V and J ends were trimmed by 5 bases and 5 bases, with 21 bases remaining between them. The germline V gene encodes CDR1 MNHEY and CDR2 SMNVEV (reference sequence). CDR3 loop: CASSLRGWVSGETQYF. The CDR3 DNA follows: TGTGCCAGCAGTCTGAGGGGGTGGGTGTCAGGGGAGACCCAGTACTTC.

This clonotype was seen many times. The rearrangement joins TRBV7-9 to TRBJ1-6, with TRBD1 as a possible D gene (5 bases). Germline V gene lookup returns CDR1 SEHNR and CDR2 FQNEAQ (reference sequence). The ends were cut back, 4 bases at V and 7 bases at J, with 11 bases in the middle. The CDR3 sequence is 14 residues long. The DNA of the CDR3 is TGTGCCAGCAGCTCCGGGACCGAGAATTCACCCCTCCACTTT. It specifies CASSSGTENSPLHF.

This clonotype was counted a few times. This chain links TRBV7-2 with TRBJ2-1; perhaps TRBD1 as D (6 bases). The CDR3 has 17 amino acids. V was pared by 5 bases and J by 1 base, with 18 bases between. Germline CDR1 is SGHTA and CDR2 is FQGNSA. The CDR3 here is CASSALSRGISYNEQFF. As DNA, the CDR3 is TGTGCCAGCAGCGCCCTTTCAAGGGGGATATCCTACAATGAGCAGTTCTTC.

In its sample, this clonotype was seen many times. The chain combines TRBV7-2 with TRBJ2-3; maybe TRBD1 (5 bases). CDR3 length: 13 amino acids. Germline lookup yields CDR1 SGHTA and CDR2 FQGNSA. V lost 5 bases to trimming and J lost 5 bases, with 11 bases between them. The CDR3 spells CASSLQEGDTQYF. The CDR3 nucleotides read TGTGCCAGCAGCCTACAGGAAGGAGATACGCAGTATTTT.

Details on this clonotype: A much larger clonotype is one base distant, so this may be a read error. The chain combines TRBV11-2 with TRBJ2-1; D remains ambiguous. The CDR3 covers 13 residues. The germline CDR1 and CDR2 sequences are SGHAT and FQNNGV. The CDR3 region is CASSVDGDNEKFF. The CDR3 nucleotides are TGTGCCAGCAGCGTCGACGGAGACAATGAGAAGTTCTTC.

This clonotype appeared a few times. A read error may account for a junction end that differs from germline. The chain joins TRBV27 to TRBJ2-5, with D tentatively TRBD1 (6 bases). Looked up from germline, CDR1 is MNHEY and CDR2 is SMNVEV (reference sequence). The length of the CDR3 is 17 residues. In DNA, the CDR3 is TGTGCCGGCAGTTCCGTTCGGGACACCCCTTTCCAAGAGACCCAGTACTTC. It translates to CAGSSVRDTPFQETQYF.